This T cell receptor (beta chain) derives from a study of shared clonotypes between healthy human individuals (dated by TCRdb to about 2020). Study-level background: A couple of women and three men aged 18 to 49 years were included in the cohort. Libraries were prepared and TCR repertoires were sequenced by different laboratories using diverse techniques, in order to increase sequencing depth and limit assay-specific biases. To estimate repertoire size and how much clonotypes are shared between individuals, the study performed deep sequencing of blood TCR repertoires from roughly five healthy adults. Between about 0.85 and 8.9 billion PBMCs per donor were obtained by leukapheresis. For each donor, three plates each were used for CD4 naive and CD4 memory, two plates were used for CD8 naive, and one plate was used for CD8 memory.

The CDR3 starts with the cysteine, ends with the phenylalanine, and has 13 residues. The entry retains the CDR3 DNA only, 39 bases that are in frame from base 1. CDR1 PRHDT and CDR2 FYEKMQ were looked up in the germline V gene (reference sequence). Trimming takes 8 bases from V and 4 bases from J, and the germline ends sit 12 bases apart. TCR CDR3 regions were amplified from genomic DNA by multiplex PCR using the deep immunoSEQ assay. Extracted genomic DNA from each cell subset was spread evenly across all wells of several immunoSEQ 96-well plates, with each plate serving as a replicate. For sorted subsets, approximately 200 ng of genomic DNA, equivalent to around 31,000 T cell genomes, went into each replicate PCR. Purified libraries were quantified with a Qubit 3.0 fluorometer, sized on a Bioanalyzer 2100, and re-quantified with the KAPA Library Quantification kit. Every immunoSEQ 96-well plate was sequenced on a separate single-read 150-cycle Illumina NextSeq 550 flow cell. On the authors' methods: Because the immunoSEQ output held only junctional sequences and lacked quality scores, the filtering could not match the filtering applied to full-length reads. To assign V/J genes and CDR3, sequences were annotated against IMGT germline references using PyIR, a Python wrapper for IgBLAST v1.9. Any read was removed if the V/J assignment was weak (E-value above 1e-6), the CDR3 was missing, or the read contained stop codons, out-of-frame junctions, or ambiguous translated residues. V3J clonotypes were defined as sequences sharing the same inferred V gene, J gene, and CDR3 amino acid sequence. Percentage overlap between repertoires was computed as shared unique clonotypes divided by the size of the smaller repertoire. Richness of each repertoire was evaluated using RTK rarefaction, the Chao1 estimator, and Recon v2.1 estimates of unobserved clonotypes. For all TCRbeta clonotypes obtained by the gDNA method from a handful of donors, generation probabilities were computed with OLGA. TCRdb took this table from immuneACCESS and kept in-frame rearrangements with V and J called. Such tables lack part of the clones; where checked against another copy, unresolved V genes explain under half of the gap, and the rest is unexplained. Clonal size and the V and J genes are those of that table, whereas D and trimming came from the DNA. Across this sample there are about 550,000 clones, with just under 97% seen only once. The ten biggest clones cover 0.11% of the sample.

For the CD8 naive samples, CD45RO-negative cells were positively selected for CCR7, yielding a CD45RA+CCR7+ population from which TemRA cells were excluded. Donors were healthy HIV-negative adults with no recently reported acute infections or vaccinations. Only Caucasian adults living in Nashville, Tennessee, USA were represented among the donors. After blood collection by leukapheresis, PBMCs were isolated using Ficoll-Histopaque density gradient centrifugation and then cryopreserved in the vapor phase of liquid nitrogen. Purity and quantity of every magnetically sorted T cell population were checked by analytical flow cytometry. Genomic DNA was isolated from every sorted fraction and measured by UV absorbance on a Nanodrop 2000c. Results and caveats for the whole study, not just this receptor: Estimated clonotype richness was generally larger for naive than for memory subsets. Higher generation probabilities were observed for clonotypes shared by all four sorted-subset donors than for non-shared clonotypes. Because the study included a small number of donors, the genetic and exposure-history diversity represented was limited. Incomplete sequencing was indicated by rarefaction of sorted-subset datasets, despite the large sequencing depth. Sampling was restricted to blood, and TCR repertoires in tissues likely differ from the TCR repertoires found in blood. Across four donors, approximately 4.6% of naive CD4, more than 3% of naive CD8, 2.3% of memory CD4, and 0.3% to 0.45% of memory CD8 clonotypes were shared. Pairwise subsampling led to the expectation that sequencing depth would affect the degree of clonotype sharing among donors.

On this clone itself: Its binding antigen is unknown. Base qualities were left out, and no much larger clone turns up one base away.

The chain links TRBV13 with TRBJ1-3; the D gene lacks a confident call. The sample consisted of naive CD8+ T cells sorted from blood. In light of the paper, this sample's cell subset or site label describes: CD45RA+CCR7+. This sequence originates from a woman in her 30s in good health. In nucleotides, the sequence is TGTGCCAGCTGGAACAGCTTGGGAAACACCATATATTTT. It codes for CASWNSLGNTIYF.